This T cell receptor beta chain was profiled in a study of low-dose radiotherapy and immunotherapy resistance in tumors. In the study overall: Members of Cohort 1 were treated with 0.5 Gy per fraction every 2 weeks. The prescribed total PTV dose was 6.5 Gy. Individuals in Cohort 2 had 1 Gy per fraction every two weeks, adding up to 13 Gy over 26 weeks. Ipilimumab 1 mg/kg every six weeks, together with nivolumab 240 mg every two weeks, was given intravenously to patients.

Many counts were recorded for this clonotype. Alpha and beta chains were covered, as first-strand cDNA relied on TRAV- and TRBV-specific primers. PCR amplification of the TCRs was performed with Phusion for 20 PCR cycles, and it relied on a constant-region primer together with a V-primer adapter. A single record per CDR3 protein comes from TCRdb applying MiXCR to the reads. The sample contains under 75,000 distinct CDR3 sequences, 23% of which appear only once. The time point denotes: after trial treatment. Regarding treatment: LDRT plus nivolumab, ipilimumab, low-dose cyclophosphamide and aspirin (RACIN trial). Low-dose radiotherapy, low-dose cyclophosphamide, aspirin, ipilimumab and nivolumab were all given to the donors. Germline CDR1 LGHDT, CDR2 YNNKEL (reference sequence). This CDR3 comprises 15 residues. With V trimmed by 7 bases and J by 1 base, 9 bases remained unmatched.

The J gene is TRBJ2-5, the V gene TRBV3-1, with 7 positions matching TRBD1. This clonotype originated in a male donor with prostate cancer. Source: PBMCs, taken after low-dose radiotherapy plus immunotherapy. This CDR3 is CASTPLGGRQETQYF. DNA of the CDR3: TGTGCCAGCACCCCCCTAGGGGGCCGCCAAGAGACCCAGTACTTC.